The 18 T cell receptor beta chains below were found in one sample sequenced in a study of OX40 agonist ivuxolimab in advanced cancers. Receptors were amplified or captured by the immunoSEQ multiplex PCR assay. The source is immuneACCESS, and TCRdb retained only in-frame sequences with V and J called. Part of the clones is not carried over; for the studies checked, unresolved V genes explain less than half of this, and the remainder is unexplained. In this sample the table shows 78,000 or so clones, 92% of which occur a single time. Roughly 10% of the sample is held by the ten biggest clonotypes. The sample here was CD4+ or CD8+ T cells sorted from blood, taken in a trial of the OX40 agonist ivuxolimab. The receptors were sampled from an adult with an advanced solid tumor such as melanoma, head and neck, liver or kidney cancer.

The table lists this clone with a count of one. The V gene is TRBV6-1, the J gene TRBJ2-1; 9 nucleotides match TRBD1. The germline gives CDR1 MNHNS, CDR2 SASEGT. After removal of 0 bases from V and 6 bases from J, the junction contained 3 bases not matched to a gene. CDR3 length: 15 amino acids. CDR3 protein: CASSEAQGAANEQFF. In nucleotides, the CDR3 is TGTGCCAGCAGTGAAGCACAGGGGGCGGCCAATGAGCAGTTCTTC.

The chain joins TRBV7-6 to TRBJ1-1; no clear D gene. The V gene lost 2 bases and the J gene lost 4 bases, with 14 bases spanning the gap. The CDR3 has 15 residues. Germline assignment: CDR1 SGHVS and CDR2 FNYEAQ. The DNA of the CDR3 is TGTGCCAGCAGCTTATTCTCTTCCGTCGGCACTGAAGCTTTCTTT. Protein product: CASSLFSSVGTEAFF.

CDR3 amino acids: CASSLGSITGELFF. The CDR3 nucleotides are TGTGCCAGCAGCTTAGGATCAATCACCGGGGAGCTGTTTTTT. The V gene is TRBV7-9, the J gene TRBJ2-2; D unclear. The V gene's germline CDR1 is SEHNR and CDR2 FQNEAQ (reference sequence). V gave up 1 base and J gave up 4 bases, with 7 bases separating them. The CDR3 runs 14 residues.

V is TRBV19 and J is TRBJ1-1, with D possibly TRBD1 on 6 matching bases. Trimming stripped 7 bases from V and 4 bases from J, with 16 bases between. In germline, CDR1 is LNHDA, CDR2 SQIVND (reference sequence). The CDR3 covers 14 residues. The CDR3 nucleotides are TGTGCCAGTACCCTTGGAGGGGGGGGCACTGAAGCTTTCTTT. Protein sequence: CASTLGGGGTEAFF.

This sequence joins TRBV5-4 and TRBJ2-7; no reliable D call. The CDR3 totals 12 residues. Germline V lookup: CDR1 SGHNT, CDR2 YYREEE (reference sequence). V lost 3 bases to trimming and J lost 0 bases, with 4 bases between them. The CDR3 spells CASSSYSYEQYF. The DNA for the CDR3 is TGTGCCAGCAGCTCTTACTCCTACGAGCAGTACTTC.

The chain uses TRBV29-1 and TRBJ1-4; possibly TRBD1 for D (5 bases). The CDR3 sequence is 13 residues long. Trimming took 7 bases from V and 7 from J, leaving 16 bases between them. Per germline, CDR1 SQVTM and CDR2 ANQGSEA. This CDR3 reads CSASGPEGEKLFF. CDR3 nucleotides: TGCAGCGCATCGGGACCCGAAGGTGAAAAACTGTTTTTT.

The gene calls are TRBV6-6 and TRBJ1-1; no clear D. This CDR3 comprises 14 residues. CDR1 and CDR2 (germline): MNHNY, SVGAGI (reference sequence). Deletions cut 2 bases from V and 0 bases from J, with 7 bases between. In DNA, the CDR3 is TGTGCCAGCAGTTACGCACGACTGAACACTGAAGCTTTCTTT. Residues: CASSYARLNTEAFF.

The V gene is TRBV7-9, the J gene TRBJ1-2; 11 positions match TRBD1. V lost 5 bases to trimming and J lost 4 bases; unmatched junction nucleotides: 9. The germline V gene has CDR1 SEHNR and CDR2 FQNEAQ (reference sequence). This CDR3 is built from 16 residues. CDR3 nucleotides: TGTGCCAGCAGCGCCCCCGGGACAGGGGGTGTCTATGGCTACACCTTC. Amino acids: CASSAPGTGGVYGYTF.

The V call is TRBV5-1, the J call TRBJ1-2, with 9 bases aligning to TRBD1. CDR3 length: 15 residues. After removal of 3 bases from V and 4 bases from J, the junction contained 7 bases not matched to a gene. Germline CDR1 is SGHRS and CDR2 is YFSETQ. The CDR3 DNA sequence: TGCGCCAGCAGCTCCAGTACAGGGGGCAGCTATGGCTACACCTTC. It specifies CASSSSTGGSYGYTF.

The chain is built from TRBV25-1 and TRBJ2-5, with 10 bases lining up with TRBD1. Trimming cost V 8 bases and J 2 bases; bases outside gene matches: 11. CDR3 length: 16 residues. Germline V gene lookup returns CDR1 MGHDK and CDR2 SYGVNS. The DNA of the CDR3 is TGTGCCAGCGATCCGGGACAGGGGAATTATCAAGAGACCCAGTACTTC. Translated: CASDPGQGNYQETQYF.

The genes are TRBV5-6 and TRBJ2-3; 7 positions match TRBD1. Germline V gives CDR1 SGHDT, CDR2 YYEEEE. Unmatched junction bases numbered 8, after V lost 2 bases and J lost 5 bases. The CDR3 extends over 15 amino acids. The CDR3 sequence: CASSFQGVLGDTQYF. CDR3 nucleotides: TGTGCCAGCAGCTTCCAGGGGGTACTTGGAGATACGCAGTATTTT.

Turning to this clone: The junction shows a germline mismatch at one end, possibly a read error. CDR3 region: CAISYRDSTSHEQYF. In nucleotides, the CDR3 is TGTGCCATCAGTTACCGGGACAGCACCTCCCACGAGCAGTACTTC. This chain connects TRBV10-3 to TRBJ2-7; 7 nucleotides align to TRBD1. Germline V CDR1 and CDR2: ENHRY, SYGVKD. The CDR3 runs 15 residues.

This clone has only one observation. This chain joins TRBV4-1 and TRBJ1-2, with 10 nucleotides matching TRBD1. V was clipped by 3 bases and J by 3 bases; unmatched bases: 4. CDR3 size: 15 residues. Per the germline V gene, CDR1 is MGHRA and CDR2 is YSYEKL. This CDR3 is CASSQGGTGDYGYTF. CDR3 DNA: TGCGCCAGCAGCCAGGGCGGGACAGGGGACTATGGCTACACCTTC.

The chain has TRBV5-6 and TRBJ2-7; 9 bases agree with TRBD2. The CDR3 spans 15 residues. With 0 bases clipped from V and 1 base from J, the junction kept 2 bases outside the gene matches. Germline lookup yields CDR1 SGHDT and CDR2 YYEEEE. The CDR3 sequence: CASSLASGVSYEQYF. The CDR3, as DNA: TGTGCCAGCAGCTTGGCTAGCGGGGTTTCCTACGAGCAGTACTTC.

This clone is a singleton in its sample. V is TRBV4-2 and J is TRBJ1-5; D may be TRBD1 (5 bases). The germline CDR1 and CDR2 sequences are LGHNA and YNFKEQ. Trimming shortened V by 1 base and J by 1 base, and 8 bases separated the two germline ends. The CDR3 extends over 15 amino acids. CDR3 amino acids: CASSQVGDSNQPQHF. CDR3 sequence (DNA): TGTGCCAGCAGCCAAGTGGGGGACAGCAATCAGCCCCAGCATTTT.

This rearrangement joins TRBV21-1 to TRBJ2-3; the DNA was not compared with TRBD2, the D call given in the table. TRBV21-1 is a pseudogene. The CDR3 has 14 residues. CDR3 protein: CASRPSGSTDTQYF. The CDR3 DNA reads TGTGCCAGCAGACCCAGCGGAAGCACAGATACGCAGTATTTT.

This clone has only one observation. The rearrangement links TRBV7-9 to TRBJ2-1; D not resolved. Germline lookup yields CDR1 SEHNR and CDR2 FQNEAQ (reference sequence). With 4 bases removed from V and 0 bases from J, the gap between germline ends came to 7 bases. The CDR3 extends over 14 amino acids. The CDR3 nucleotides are TGTGCCAGCAGCTCGACCAGCTCCTACAATGAGCAGTTCTTC. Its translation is CASSSTSSYNEQFF.

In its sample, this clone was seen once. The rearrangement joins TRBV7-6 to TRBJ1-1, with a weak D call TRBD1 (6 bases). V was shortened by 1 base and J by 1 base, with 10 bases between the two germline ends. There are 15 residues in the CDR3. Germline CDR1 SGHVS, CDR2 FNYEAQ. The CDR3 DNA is TGTGCCAGCAGCTTAGTGGGCAGGGGGAACACTGAAGCTTTCTTT. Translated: CASSLVGRGNTEAFF. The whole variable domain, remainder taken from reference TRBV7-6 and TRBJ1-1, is GAGVSQSPRYKVTKRGQDVALRCDPISGHVSLYWYRQALGQGPEFLTYFNYEAQQDKSGLPNDRFSAERPEGSISTLTIQRTEQRDSAMYRCASSLVGRGNTEAFFGQGTRLTVV.